This T cell receptor (beta chain) was recovered during a study of cytomegalovirus exposure and HLA in healthy donors (dated by TCRdb to the late 2010s). Study-wide context: An earlier analysis of 587 of the donors reported about 260 Gb of sequence data and 117 million unique TCR beta sequences obtained from 150 million to 200 million T cells. A separate validation cohort of over 95 different subjects was used in addition to the roughly 640-subject first cohort. In a later genetic analysis, genome-wide SNP genotypes for about three fifths of the roughly 670 donors were used, and that subset was treated as a discovery cohort. On average, around 230,000 unique TCR beta nucleotide sequences were sequenced per donor among some 420 genotyped donors of the cohort, with roughly 20% of those sequences being non-productive. Typing coverage varied by locus: about 629-640 donors for A, B, C, DRB1 and DQB1; approximately 500 for DQA1; about 570 for DPA1; approximately 490 for DPB1. An early release covering over 500 HLA-typed donors comprised about 300 gigabases of sequencing data and roughly 86 million unique TCR sequences. An earlier analysis of several hundred of the donors used high-throughput TCR beta sequencing to judge whether each TCR beta V gene segment behaved as functional or pseudogenic. HLA typing covered class I and class II loci at four-digit resolution. In the later analysis, no new phenotypic data were used to find candidate immune exposures; instead, reliance was placed on TCR beta sequences and their occurrence across donors. A later analysis re-analyzed previously published TCR beta repertoires from roughly 600 donors and added high-resolution HLA genotyping to study TCR occurrence patterns. Because of strong linkage in the cohort, roughly five DR-DQ haplotypes were treated as single units for association and clustering. To predict cytomegalovirus infection status, the study brought together high-throughput TCR immunosequencing, statistical association of individual TCRs with disease status, and machine learning. Among the roughly 400 genotyped donors, about 85% belonged to the genetic ancestry cluster associated with self-reported Caucasian donors. The study profiled the T cell repertoires of about 640 subjects by immunosequencing and related them to cytomegalovirus serostatus. The study aimed to test whether signatures of past pathogen exposure could be identified by cataloging public T cell receptors. All discovery cohort repertoires had been generated on a single sequencing platform. Alongside the repertoire data, information on donor age, sex, ethnicity and CMV serostatus was compiled. General findings and caveats noted by the study authors: According to a later analysis, TCR association rates differed among HLA loci, with DRB1 alleles showing the most associated TCRs and HLA-C alleles showing the fewest. CMV serostatus was the only immune exposure information available for the cohort. Sequencing depth was assumed to be roughly uniform across donors in the presence/absence analyses, though that assumption may not hold. According to a later analysis, parvovirus B19, influenza, CMV and Epstein-Barr virus appeared linked to several top co-occurrence clusters. When HLA alleles, especially DR and DQ, strongly co-occurred, attributing TCR associations to individual alleles was difficult. The 87-base-pair reads could not distinguish some IMGT-functional V segments, including TRBV6-2 and TRBV6-3, so those segments were excluded. The classifier was reported to diagnose cytomegalovirus status with high specificity and sensitivity in both the original and validation cohorts. Specific HLA alleles were associated with some 15,000 TCR beta sequences at a false discovery rate of 0.05 in a later analysis. A further reported finding was that TCR beta sequences accurately predicted the HLA-A and HLA-B alleles for most subjects in the first cohort. Linkage disequilibrium might explain the correlated functional status among segregating V segments, but an unknown experimental factor could not be excluded. Because HLA typing was missing for some donors at each locus, association tests included only the typed subset. Broadly in line with IMGT annotations, most TCR beta V segments showed up in productive rearrangements about 87% or about 30% of the time in an earlier analysis of 450 to 750 of the donors. In a later analysis, most CMV-associated TCR beta chains were found to appear HLA-restricted, with HLA associations seemingly driven largely by CMV exposure. In a later genetic analysis, a missense DCLRE1C variant was associated with V-gene and J-gene trimming of TCR beta chains, and the association was replicated in an independent cohort. In vitro tests confirmed that a few of the cytomegalovirus-associated TCR beta chains recognize cytomegalovirus antigens. Because counts were too low, seventeen rarely observed V segments, including chromosome 9 orphons, were excluded from the earlier analysis of some 540 of the donors. This cohort had only TCR beta chains sequenced, and the lack of alpha or paired-chain data limited which features could be detected. It was suggested by the authors that the approach could potentially be generalized to other disease states and immunological phenotypes. While some public TCRs were present in many individuals, most TCR sequences turned up only very rarely across donors. In the study, approximately 160 TCR beta chains were listed as associated with cytomegalovirus. Compared with equally common non-associated chains, HLA-associated TCR beta chains in a later analysis were more clonally expanded and had lower generation probabilities. According to a later genetic analysis, donors in an Asian-associated ancestry cluster had fewer N-insertions in productive TCRs than the approximately 670-donor mean. The sequencing pipeline was judged likely to have produced a cluster of highly shared sequence variants as a technical artifact.

In total, roughly 670 healthy bone marrow donors made up the cohort. Cohort members were all nominally healthy when sampled, although unrecorded immune exposures were likely present. The donor was CMV seropositive and belonged to the group of about 290 seropositive cohort members. Every donor gave a peripheral blood sample, and the peripheral blood mononuclear cells from that sample were used for TCR beta sequencing. Genomic DNA was extracted from the blood cell samples with the Qiagen DNeasy Blood Extraction Kit. Receptor amplification or capture employed the immunoSEQ multiplex PCR assay. A mixture of 60 forward primers for TCR Vbeta segments and 13 reverse primers for TCR Jbeta segments was used in the multiplex PCR. The CDR3 region of rearranged TCR beta genes was amplified from genomic DNA by a multiplex PCR assay. The amplified TCR beta libraries were sequenced on the Illumina HiSeq System as 87-base-pair reads. The study's processing was this. Across the 666 repertoires, a later analysis counted roughly 77 million unique TCR beta chains, 9 million to 14 million of which were shared by at least two donors. A nearest-neighbor algorithm error-corrected the raw reads and collapsed the reads into unique sequences, merging closely related sequences to remove PCR and sequencing errors. To assign V, D and J gene segments, CDR3 sequences were aligned to IMGT reference sequences. For a sequence to be retained, a match of at least six nucleotides to both a V gene segment and a J gene segment was required. A rearrangement counted as productive if the CDR3 had no stop codons and remained in frame with V and J, and every other rearrangement counted as non-productive. CDR3 was defined by IMGT convention, running from the second conserved V-encoded cysteine to the conserved J-encoded phenylalanine. In an earlier analysis of 587 of the donors, sequences lacking an unambiguous match to a single V gene segment were excluded. An earlier analysis of approximately 590 of the donors classified V segments as functional when productive rearrangements were above 56.7% and as segregating when the standard deviation between donors was above 5%. To diagnose cytomegalovirus status from the catalog of TCR beta chain sequences, a statistical classification framework was built. In a later analysis, TCR nucleotide sequences were compared against IMGT/GENE-DB human TR gene sequences so that V and J genes could be assigned. A later analysis assigned CDR3 sequences and most-parsimonious VDJ recombination scenarios with the TCRdist pipeline. A later analysis defined each TCR beta chain by its CDR3 amino acid sequence plus V-gene family, and excluded reads lacking a unique V-gene family. As a way to deal with suspected cross-contamination and a sequencing artifact, a later analysis dropped roughly 620 nucleotide sequences that were highly shared and had low generation probability. For each public chain, a later analysis derived a clonal expansion index from normalized ranks of inferred template counts within each repertoire. In a later analysis, generation probabilities were computed using a VDJ recombination model fitted to out-of-frame rearrangements, and the results were checked against IGoR. In a later analysis, TCR-TCR, TCR-HLA and TCR-CMV co-occurrence was scored with hypergeometric tests, and a repertoire-size bias correction was applied to TCR pairs. False discovery rates were estimated in a later analysis by permuting HLA or CMV assignments 20 times. A later analysis grouped co-occurring TCRs with DBSCAN, adding TCRdist sequence similarity when clustering within HLA-allele-positive subsets. Repertoires with fewer than 30,000 or more than 120,000 public chains, plus five repertoires with anomalous nucleotide sharing, were excluded from co-occurrence clustering. Drawn from immuneACCESS, this table holds only the in-frame rearrangements with V and J called that TCRdb kept. Clones are partly lost; checked studies trace under half to an unresolved V gene and leave the rest unexplained. V, J and clone size reflect that table, while D and trimming were determined from the DNA. The sample profile shows some 180,000 clones; 79% of them were found once. The ten largest clones add up to nearly 4.5% of the sample.

With respect to this clone: Its recognized antigen is unknown. No per-base quality is available; no much larger clone lies one base away.

CDR1 and CDR2, looked up from the germline V gene (reference sequence), are MNHEY and SMNVEV. The germline V end is reduced by 5 bases and the J end by 6 bases; junction bases left unmatched: 14. Inclusive of the bounding cysteine and phenylalanine, the CDR3 is 17 residues long. The entry retains the CDR3 DNA only, 51 bases that are in frame from base 1. Rearrangement joined TRBV27 to TRBJ2-3, with 10 bases aligning to TRBD2. This TCR came from a woman aged 30 to 39 in good health and CMV-seropositive. The sample taken for sequencing was PBMCs. The CDR3 region reads CASSPLWGTSEHDTQYF. The DNA sequence is given as TGTGCCAGCAGTCCTCTTTGGGGGACTAGCGAACACGATACGCAGTATTTT.